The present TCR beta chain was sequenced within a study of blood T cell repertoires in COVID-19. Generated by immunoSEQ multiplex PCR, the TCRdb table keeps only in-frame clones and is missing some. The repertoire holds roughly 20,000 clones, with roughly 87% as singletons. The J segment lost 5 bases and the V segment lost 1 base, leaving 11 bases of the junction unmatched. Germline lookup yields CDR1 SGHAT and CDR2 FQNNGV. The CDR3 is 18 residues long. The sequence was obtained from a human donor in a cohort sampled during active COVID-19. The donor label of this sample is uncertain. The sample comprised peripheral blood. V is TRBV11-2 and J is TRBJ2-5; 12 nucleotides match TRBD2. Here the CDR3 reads CASSLGRLAGGPSETQYF. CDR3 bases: TGTGCCAGCAGCTTAGGTCGGCTAGCGGGAGGGCCAAGTGAGACCCAGTACTTC.